A selection of T cell receptor beta chains follows, all from one sample in a study of tumor-infiltrating lymphocytes in primary liver carcinoma. TCRdb reprocessed the multiplex PCR reads with MiXCR, giving one entry per CDR3 protein. The sample records roughly 49,000 distinct CDR3 sequences, around 64% being singletons. Input material: liver tumor tissue from sampling region 5. These receptors were collected from a man in his forties with primary liver carcinoma and hepatitis B virus infection. The CDR3 runs from the conserved cysteine through the conserved F or W. D genes are given only for firm matches. Clone size is stated in some rows and not others, as once, few, many or a class when expanded.

TRBJ2-7 | - | - | TRBV7-2 | TGTGCCAGCAGCTTAGGACGCTCGGCCACCTACGAGCAGTACTTC | CASSLGRSATYEQYF
TRBJ2-7 | few | - | TRBV2 | TGTGCCAGCAGTCCGGGGGGGACAGTGTTCCCCTACGAGCAGTACTTC | CASSPGGTVFPYEQYF
TRBJ1-5 | few | - | TRBV6-5 | TGTGCCAGCAGTTACTCGAGCAGGGCGGATAGCAATCAGCCCCAACATTTT | CASSYSSRADSNQPQHF
TRBJ2-7 | - | TRBD1 | TRBV11-2 | TGTGCCAGCAGCATAGACCCGCCGGGACAGGGGAGCTACGAGCAGCACTTC | CASSIDPPGQGSYEQHF
TRBJ2-7 | - | TRBD2 | TRBV6-1 | TGTGCCAGCAGTTGGGGATTAGCGGGAGGCTACGAGCAGTACTTC | CASSWGLAGGYEQYF
TRBJ1-2 | - | - | TRBV11-2 | TGTGCCAGCAGCTTAGAGGGGAACTGTGGCTGCACTTTC | CASSLEGNCGCTF
TRBJ2-3 | many | TRBD1 | TRBV5-4 | TGTGCCAGCAGCATAGGGGGCGGCTCACCGAATACGCAGTATTTT | CASSIGGGSPNTQYF
TRBJ1-2 | - | TRBD1 | TRBV28 | TGTGCCAGCACTTCGATCGGGACAGGGGGAACCCCCGACACCCTCTATGGCTACACCTTC | CASTSIGTGGTPDTLYGYTF
TRBJ2-1 | few | TRBD1 | TRBV19 | TGTGCCAGTGGACAGGGTGGAAGTTCCTACAATGAGCAGTTCTTC | CASGQGGSSYNEQFF
TRBJ2-3 | - | - | TRBV11-2 | TGTGCCAGCAGCTTGCGGGACTGCACAGATACGCAGTATTTT | CASSLRDCTDTQYF
TRBJ2-2 | - | TRBD2 | TRBV2 | TGTGCCAGCGGTGCCGGACTAGACGGGGAGCTGTTTTTT | CASGAGLDGELFF
TRBJ1-2 | - | - | TRBV29-1 | TGCAACGTTGAAGCAGACGGAGCGCACTTTGGCTACACCTTC | CNVEADGAHFGYTF
TRBJ1-2 | - | - | TRBV4-2 | TGTGTCAGCAGCCAAGATTGGGGCAGGGCGAAGGGCTACACCTTC | CVSSQDWGRAKGYTF
TRBJ2-3 | - | - | TRBV29-1 | TGCAACGCTGGCCCACCAGGCACAGATACGCAGTATTTT | CNAGPPGTDTQYF
TRBJ2-7 | - | - | TRBV11-2 | TGTGCCGGCAGTCCCGGGGGCTACGAGCAGTACTTC | CAGSPGGYEQYF
TRBJ1-5 | many | - | TRBV28 | TGTGCCAGCAGCACCAGTACAAATCAGCCCCAGCATTTT | CASSTSTNQPQHF
TRBJ2-1 | - | TRBD2 | TRBV6-5 | TGTGCCAACAGACCCGAGGGACTAGCGGGAAACAAGCAGTTCTTC | CANRPEGLAGNKQFF
TRBJ2-1 | - | - | TRBV27 | TGTGCCAGCAGTTTAAAACTGAACAATGAGCACTTCTTC | CASSLKLNNEHFF
TRBJ2-3 | once | TRBD1 | TRBV6-1 | TGTGCCAACAGTGCGACAGGGTCAGCAGATACGCAGTATTTT | CANSATGSADTQYF
TRBJ2-7 | once | - | TRBV4-1 | TGCGCCAGCAGCCTCCAGGTAGGGCGCTACGAACAGTACTTC | CASSLQVGRYEQYF
TRBJ1-3 | - | - | TRBV14 | TGTGCCAGCAGCCAGCACCAGGACGGCGGGAACACCATATATTTT | CASSQHQDGGNTIYF